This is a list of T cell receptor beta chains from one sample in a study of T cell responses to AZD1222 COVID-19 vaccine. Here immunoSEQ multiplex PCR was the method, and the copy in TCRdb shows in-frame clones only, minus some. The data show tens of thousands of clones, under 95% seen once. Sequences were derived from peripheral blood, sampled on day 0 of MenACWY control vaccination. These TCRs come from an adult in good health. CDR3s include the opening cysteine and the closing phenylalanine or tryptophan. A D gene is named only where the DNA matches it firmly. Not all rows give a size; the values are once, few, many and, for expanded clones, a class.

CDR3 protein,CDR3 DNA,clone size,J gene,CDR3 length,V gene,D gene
CASSRTEETQYF,TGTGCCAGCAGCCGGACAGAAGAGACCCAGTACTTC,-,TRBJ2-5,12,TRBV12-3/TRBV12-4,-
CASSEGTGGGQPQHF,TGTGCCAGCAGTGAAGGGACAGGGGGCGGTCAGCCCCAGCATTTT,-,TRBJ1-5,15,TRBV6-1,TRBD1
CASSLPGVAKNIQYF,TGTGCCAGCAGTTTACCAGGGGTAGCCAAAAACATTCAGTACTTC,-,TRBJ2-4,15,TRBV28,-
CASSLKGTGKLFF,TGTGCCAGCAGCTTAAAAGGGACAGGAAAACTGTTTTTT,-,TRBJ1-4,13,TRBV7-8,TRBD1
CASSSDRSRRYF,TGTGCCAGCAGCTCAGACAGGTCGCGTAGGTATTTT,-,TRBJ2-3,12,TRBV6-5,-
CASSLLRGGWSEKLFF,TGTGCCAGCAGCTTATTAAGGGGGGGATGGAGCGAAAAACTGTTTTTT,-,TRBJ1-4,16,TRBV7-2,-
CASSLGSSVGPYGYTF,TGTGCCAGCAGCTTGGGAAGTTCGGTCGGTCCTTATGGCTACACCTTC,-,TRBJ1-2,16,TRBV7-8,-
CASSREAGYGEAFF,TGTGCCAGCAGCCGAGAGGCAGGGTATGGTGAAGCTTTCTTT,-,TRBJ1-1,14,TRBV11-3,-
CASSLEPRGYYEQYF,TGTGCCAGCAGCTTGGAACCCCGAGGATATTACGAGCAGTACTTC,once,TRBJ2-7,15,TRBV11-2,-
CASSQWGEETQYF,TGTGCCAGCAGCCAGTGGGGGGAGGAGACCCAGTACTTC,-,TRBJ2-5,13,TRBV3-1/TRBV3-2,-
CASSLRDPTMGNQPQHF,TGTGCCAGCAGCTTACGTGACCCCACAATGGGCAATCAGCCCCAGCATTTT,-,TRBJ1-5,17,TRBV7-2,-
CASSLREVQPQHF,TGTGCCAGCAGCCTCAGGGAGGTTCAGCCCCAGCATTTT,once,TRBJ1-5,13,TRBV12-3/TRBV12-4,-
CAISEGVVSYNEQFF,TGTGCCATCAGTGAAGGGGTGGTCTCCTACAATGAGCAGTTCTTC,-,TRBJ2-1,15,TRBV10-3,-
CSAPSNYEQYF,TGCAGTGCGCCCTCTAACTACGAGCAGTACTTC,-,TRBJ2-7,11,TRBV20-1,-
CASIPRWAGEQFF,TGTGCCAGCATCCCTCGGTGGGCGGGGGAGCAGTTCTTC,-,TRBJ2-1,13,TRBV28,-
CASRTQVSPLHF,TGTGCCAGCAGGACACAGGTTTCACCCCTCCACTTT,-,TRBJ1-6,12,TRBV28,-
CASSPTTSGGPVYF,TGTGCCAGCAGCCCCACGACTAGCGGGGGGCCCGTGTACTTC,once,TRBJ2-5,14,TRBV11-2,TRBD2
CASSDSTENTGELFF,TGTGCCAGCAGTGACTCGACAGAGAACACCGGGGAGCTGTTTTTT,-,TRBJ2-2,15,TRBV6-4,-
CASSFGRENEKLFF,TGTGCCAGCAGCTTCGGACGGGAGAATGAAAAACTGTTTTTT,-,TRBJ1-4,14,TRBV7-2,-
CASGEQGEDTQYF,TGCGCCAGCGGAGAACAGGGTGAGGATACGCAGTATTTT,-,TRBJ2-3,13,TRBV5-1,-
CASSHGLAGTDTQYF,TGTGCCAGCAGTCACGGACTAGCCGGCACAGATACGCAGTATTTT,once,TRBJ2-3,15,TRBV6-1,TRBD2
CASSLDRLRGGYTF,TGCGCCAGCAGCTTGGACAGATTACGAGGTGGCTACACCTTC,-,TRBJ1-2,14,TRBV5-1,-
CASSLSIGISYEQYF,TGTGCCAGCAGCTTATCTATAGGGATCTCCTACGAGCAGTACTTC,-,TRBJ2-7,15,TRBV7-6,-
CASSLALVQGGTEAFF,TGCGCCAGCAGCTTGGCCCTCGTGCAGGGTGGGACTGAAGCTTTCTTT,-,TRBJ1-1,16,TRBV5-1,-
CASSLAGGTYNEQFF,TGCGCCAGCAGCTTGGCGGGGGGTACTTACAATGAGCAGTTCTTC,-,TRBJ2-1,15,TRBV5-1,TRBD2
CASSPRSVNTGELFF,TGTGCCAGCTCACCGAGGAGCGTGAACACCGGGGAGCTGTTTTTT,once,TRBJ2-2,15,TRBV18,-
CASRTRAPLYGYTF,TGTGCCAGCAGAACCCGGGCCCCTCTTTATGGCTACACCTTC,-,TRBJ1-2,14,TRBV6-5,-
CASSLGISGGSQETQYF,TGTGCCAGCAGCCTGGGGATCAGCGGGGGGTCCCAAGAGACCCAGTACTTC,-,TRBJ2-5,17,TRBV7-8,TRBD2
CASSLTGVGTEAFF,TGCGCCAGCAGCCTTACGGGGGTCGGCACTGAAGCTTTCTTT,-,TRBJ1-1,14,TRBV4-3,-
CSASLLQEGF,TGCAGTGCTAGTCTCTTACAGGAGGGGTTT,-,TRBJ1-1,10,TRBV20-1,-
CASSVLADGYEQYF,TGTGCCAGCAGCGTATTGGCGGACGGCTACGAGCAGTACTTC,-,TRBJ2-7,14,TRBV9,-
CASSGTGGDQPQHF,TGTGCCAGCAGCGGGACAGGGGGCGATCAGCCCCAGCATTTT,-,TRBJ1-5,14,TRBV2,TRBD1
CASSIGAGTGELFF,TGTGCCAGTAGTATAGGTGCGGGGACCGGGGAGCTGTTTTTT,-,TRBJ2-2,14,TRBV19,-
CASSLYHQETQYF,TGTGCCAGCAGCTTATATCACCAAGAGACCCAGTACTTC,-,TRBJ2-5,13,TRBV11-1,-
CASSLVLAGGLTDTQYF,TGTGCCAGCAGCTTGGTGCTAGCGGGGGGCCTCACAGATACGCAGTATTTT,-,TRBJ2-3,17,TRBV5-6,TRBD2
CASSITSGIEGEQFF,TGCGCCAGCAGCATAACTAGCGGGATCGAGGGTGAGCAGTTCTTC,-,TRBJ2-1,15,TRBV5-1,TRBD2
CASSVDGSSGNTIYF,TGTGCCAGCAGCGTGGACGGCTCCTCTGGAAACACCATATATTTT,-,TRBJ1-3,15,TRBV9,-
CASRDSSTNEKLFF,TGTGCCAGCAGAGACAGCTCAACTAATGAAAAACTGTTTTTT,-,TRBJ1-4,14,TRBV2,-
CASSRDSDTGELFF,TGCGCCAGCAGTCGGGACTCTGACACCGGGGAGCTGTTTTTT,once,TRBJ2-2,14,TRBV10-2,-
CASSSTLAIDTQYF,TGCGCCAGCAGCTCGACCCTAGCGATAGATACGCAGTATTTT,-,TRBJ2-3,14,TRBV5-1,-
CASSPQEGFNSPLHF,TGTGCCAGCTCACCACAGGAGGGGTTTAATTCACCCCTCCACTTT,-,TRBJ1-6,15,TRBV18,-
CASSPMGDKDTQYF,TGTGCCAGCTCACCAATGGGGGACAAAGATACGCAGTATTTT,-,TRBJ2-3,14,TRBV18,-
CASSATGNTIYF,TGTGCCAGCAGCGCGACAGGAAACACCATATATTTT,-,TRBJ1-3,12,TRBV7-9,-
CASSDSRDRRLRMNTEAFF,TGTGCCAGCAGTGATTCCCGGGACAGGAGACTGAGGATGAACACTGAAGCTTTCTTT,-,TRBJ1-1,19,TRBV28,TRBD1
CASSSGQGALPQHF,TGTGCCAGCAGTTCGGGTCAGGGGGCTCTGCCCCAGCATTTT,-,TRBJ1-5,14,TRBV6-5,TRBD1
CASSESGGGTEAFF,TGCGCCAGCAGTGAGTCGGGGGGGGGCACTGAAGCTTTCTTT,-,TRBJ1-1,14,TRBV10-1,-
CASSLGAGWYYEQYF,TGTGCCAGCAGCCTGGGGGCGGGGTGGTACTACGAGCAGTACTTC,once,TRBJ2-7,15,TRBV11-2,-
CASSRLSTYEQYF,TGTGCCAGCTCACGTCTAAGTACCTACGAGCAGTACTTC,-,TRBJ2-7,13,TRBV18,-
CASSSPGTGETLHF,TGTGCCAGCAGTTCCCCCGGGACAGGGGAAACCCTCCACTTT,-,TRBJ1-6,14,TRBV28,TRBD1
CASSLAGPDTQYF,TGTGCCAGCAGCTTGGCCGGGCCAGATACGCAGTATTTT,-,TRBJ2-3,13,TRBV7-9,-